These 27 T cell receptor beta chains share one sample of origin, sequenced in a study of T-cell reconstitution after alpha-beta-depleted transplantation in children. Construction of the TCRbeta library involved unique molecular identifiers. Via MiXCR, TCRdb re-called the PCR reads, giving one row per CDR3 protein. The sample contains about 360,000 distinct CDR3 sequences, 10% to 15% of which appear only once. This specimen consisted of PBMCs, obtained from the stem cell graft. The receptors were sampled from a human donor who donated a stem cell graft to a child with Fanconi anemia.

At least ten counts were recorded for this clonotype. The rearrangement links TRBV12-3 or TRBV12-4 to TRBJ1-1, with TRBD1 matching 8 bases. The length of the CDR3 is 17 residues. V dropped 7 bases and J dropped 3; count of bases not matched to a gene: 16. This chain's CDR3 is CASTIGTSGGADTEAFF. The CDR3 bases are TGTGCCAGCACCATCGGGACCTCAGGGGGCGCGGACACTGAAGCTTTCTTT.

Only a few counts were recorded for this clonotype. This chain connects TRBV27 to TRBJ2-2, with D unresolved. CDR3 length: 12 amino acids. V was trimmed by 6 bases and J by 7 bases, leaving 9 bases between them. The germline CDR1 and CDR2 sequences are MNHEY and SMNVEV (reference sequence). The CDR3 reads CASRLVGGELFF. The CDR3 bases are TGTGCCAGCAGGTTGGTTGGCGGGGAGCTGTTTTTT.

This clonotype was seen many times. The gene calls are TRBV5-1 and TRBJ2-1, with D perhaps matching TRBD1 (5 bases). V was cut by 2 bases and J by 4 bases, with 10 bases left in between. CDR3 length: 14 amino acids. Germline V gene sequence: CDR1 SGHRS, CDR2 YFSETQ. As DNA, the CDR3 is TGCGCCAGCAGCTTATTCAGGGATTACAATGAGCAGTTCTTC. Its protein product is CASSLFRDYNEQFF.

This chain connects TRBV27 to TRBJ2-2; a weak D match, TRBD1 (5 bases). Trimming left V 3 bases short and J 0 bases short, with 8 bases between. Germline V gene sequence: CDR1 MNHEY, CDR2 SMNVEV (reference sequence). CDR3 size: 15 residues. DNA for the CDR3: TGTGCCAGCAGTTTGATGACAGCGAACACCGGGGAGCTGTTTTTT. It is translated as CASSLMTANTGELFF.

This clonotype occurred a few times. As DNA, the CDR3 is TGTGCCAGCACCCTCCCGGGAGCAAAAGAGACCCAGTACTTC. Amino acid sequence: CASTLPGAKETQYF. The rearrangement joins TRBV2 to TRBJ2-5; a possible D gene is TRBD2 (6 bases). This CDR3 has 14 residues. Trimming stripped 7 bases from V and 3 bases from J, with 15 bases between. Germline CDR1 and CDR2: SNHLY and FYNNEI.

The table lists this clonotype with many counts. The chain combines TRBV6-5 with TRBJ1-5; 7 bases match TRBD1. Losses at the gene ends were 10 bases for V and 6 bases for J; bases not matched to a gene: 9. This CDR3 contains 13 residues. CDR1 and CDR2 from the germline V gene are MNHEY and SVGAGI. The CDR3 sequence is CATAQGGIQPQHF. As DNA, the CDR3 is TGTGCCACCGCTCAGGGGGGGATTCAGCCCCAGCATTTT.

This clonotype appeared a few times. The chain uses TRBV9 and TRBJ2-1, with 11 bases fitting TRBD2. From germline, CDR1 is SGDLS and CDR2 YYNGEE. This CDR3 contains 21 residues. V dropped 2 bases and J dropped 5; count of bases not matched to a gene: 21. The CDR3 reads CASSVASLRLAGGLTHNEQFF. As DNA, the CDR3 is TGTGCCAGCAGCGTGGCGTCTTTAAGGCTAGCGGGGGGACTGACACACAATGAGCAGTTCTTC.

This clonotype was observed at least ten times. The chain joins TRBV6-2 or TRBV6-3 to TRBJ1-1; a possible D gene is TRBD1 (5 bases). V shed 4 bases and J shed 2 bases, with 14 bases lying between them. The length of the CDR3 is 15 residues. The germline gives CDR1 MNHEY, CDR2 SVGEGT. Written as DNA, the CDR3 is TGTGCCAGCAGTTTAACAGGAACTACAAACACTGAAGCTTTCTTT. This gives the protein CASSLTGTTNTEAFF.

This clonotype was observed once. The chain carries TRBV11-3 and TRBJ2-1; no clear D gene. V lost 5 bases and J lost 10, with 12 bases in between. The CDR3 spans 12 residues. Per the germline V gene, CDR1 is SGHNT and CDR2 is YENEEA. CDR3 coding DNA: TGTGCCAGCAGCCGAGGCTACAGAGAGCAGTTCTTC. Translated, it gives CASSRGYREQFF.

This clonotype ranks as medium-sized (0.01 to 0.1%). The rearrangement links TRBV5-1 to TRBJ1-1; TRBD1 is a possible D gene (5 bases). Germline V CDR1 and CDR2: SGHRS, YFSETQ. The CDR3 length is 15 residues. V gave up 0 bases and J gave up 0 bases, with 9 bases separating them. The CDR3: CASSLGWGLNTEAFF. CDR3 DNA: TGCGCCAGCAGCTTGGGTTGGGGGTTGAACACTGAAGCTTTCTTT. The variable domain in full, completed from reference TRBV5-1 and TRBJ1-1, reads KAGVTQTPRYLIKTRGQQVTLSCSPISGHRSVSWYQQTPGQGLQFLFEYFSETQRNKGNFPGRFSGRQFSNSRSEMNVSTLELGDSALYLCASSLGWGLNTEAFFGQGTRLTVV.

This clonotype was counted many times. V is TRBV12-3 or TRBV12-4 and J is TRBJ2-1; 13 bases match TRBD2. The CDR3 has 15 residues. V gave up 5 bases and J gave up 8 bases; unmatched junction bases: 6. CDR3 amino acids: CASSVTSGGGDEQFF. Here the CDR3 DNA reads TGTGCCAGCAGTGTAACTAGCGGGGGGGGTGATGAGCAGTTCTTC.

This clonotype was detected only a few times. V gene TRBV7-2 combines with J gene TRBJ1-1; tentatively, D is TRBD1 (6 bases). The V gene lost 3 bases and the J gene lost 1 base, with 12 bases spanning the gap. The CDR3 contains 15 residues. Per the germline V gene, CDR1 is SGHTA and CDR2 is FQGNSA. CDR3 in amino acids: CASSFSGASNTEAFF. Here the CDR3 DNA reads TGTGCCAGCAGCTTTTCGGGGGCCTCGAACACTGAAGCTTTCTTT. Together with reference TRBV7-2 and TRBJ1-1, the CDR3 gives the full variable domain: GAGVSQSPSNKVTEKGKDVELRCDPISGHTALYWYRQSLGQGLEFLIYFQGNSAPDKSGLPSDRFSAERTGGSVSTLTIQRTQQEDSAVYLCASSFSGASNTEAFFGQGTRLTVV.

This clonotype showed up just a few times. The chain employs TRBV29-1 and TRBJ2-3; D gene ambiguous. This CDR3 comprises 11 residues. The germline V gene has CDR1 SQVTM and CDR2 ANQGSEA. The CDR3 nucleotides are TGCAAAGCGTTGGTGAGAGATACGCAGTATTTT. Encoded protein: CKALVRDTQYF.

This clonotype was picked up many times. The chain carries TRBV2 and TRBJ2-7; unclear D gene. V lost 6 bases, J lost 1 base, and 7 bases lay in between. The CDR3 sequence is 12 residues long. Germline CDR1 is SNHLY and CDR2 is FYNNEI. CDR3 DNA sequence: TGTGCCAGCAGATCTTGGTCCTACGAGCAGTACGTC. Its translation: CASRSWSYEQYV.

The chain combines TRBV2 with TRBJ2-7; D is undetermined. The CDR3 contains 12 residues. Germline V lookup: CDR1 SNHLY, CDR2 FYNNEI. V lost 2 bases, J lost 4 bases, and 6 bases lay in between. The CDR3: CASSEMDYEQYF. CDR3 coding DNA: TGTGCCAGCAGTGAAATGGATTACGAGCAGTACTTC.

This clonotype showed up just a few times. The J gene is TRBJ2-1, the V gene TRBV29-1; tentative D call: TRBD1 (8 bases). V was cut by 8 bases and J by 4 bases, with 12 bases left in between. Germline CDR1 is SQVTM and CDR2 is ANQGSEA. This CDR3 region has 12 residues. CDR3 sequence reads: CSLQGGYNEQFF. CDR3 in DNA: TGCAGCCTACAGGGGGGGTACAATGAGCAGTTCTTC.

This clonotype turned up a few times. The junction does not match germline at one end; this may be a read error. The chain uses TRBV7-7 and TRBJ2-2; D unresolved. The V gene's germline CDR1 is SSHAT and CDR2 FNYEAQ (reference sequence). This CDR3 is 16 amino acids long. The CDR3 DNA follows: TGTGCTAGCAGCCCTACCTCGGGCGGTGGGACCGGGGAGCTGTTTTTT. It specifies CASSPTSGGGTGELFF.

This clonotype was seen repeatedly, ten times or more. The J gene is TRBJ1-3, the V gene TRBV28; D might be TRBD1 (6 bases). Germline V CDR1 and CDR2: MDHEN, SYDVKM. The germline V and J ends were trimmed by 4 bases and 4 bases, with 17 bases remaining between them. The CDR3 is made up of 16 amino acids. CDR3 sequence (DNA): TGTGCCAGCAGTTACCCCGGGGGGCGGAAAGGAAACACCATATATTTT. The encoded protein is CASSYPGGRKGNTIYF.

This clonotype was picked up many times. For the CDR3, the DNA is TGTGCCACCAGTTTGAGACTCACCTTCTCTGGGGCCAACGTCCTGACTTTC. It specifies CATSLRLTFSGANVLTF. The gene calls are TRBV24-1 and TRBJ2-6, with unresolved D. This CDR3 spans 17 amino acids. From germline, CDR1 is KGHDR and CDR2 SFDVKD. V was pared by 6 bases and J by 0 bases, with 14 bases between.

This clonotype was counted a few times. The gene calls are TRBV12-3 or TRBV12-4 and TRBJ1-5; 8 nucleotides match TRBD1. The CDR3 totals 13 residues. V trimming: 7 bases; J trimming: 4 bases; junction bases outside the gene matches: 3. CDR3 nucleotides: TGTGCCAGCACCCGACAGGGGAATCAGCCCCAGCATTTT. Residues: CASTRQGNQPQHF.

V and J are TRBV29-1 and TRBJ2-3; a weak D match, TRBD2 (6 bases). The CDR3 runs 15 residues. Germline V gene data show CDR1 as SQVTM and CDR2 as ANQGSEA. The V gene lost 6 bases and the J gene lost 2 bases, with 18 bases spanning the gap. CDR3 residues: CSVVGTGTLTDTQYF. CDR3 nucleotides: TGCAGCGTGGTTGGGACCGGGACTCTCACAGATACGCAGTATTTT.

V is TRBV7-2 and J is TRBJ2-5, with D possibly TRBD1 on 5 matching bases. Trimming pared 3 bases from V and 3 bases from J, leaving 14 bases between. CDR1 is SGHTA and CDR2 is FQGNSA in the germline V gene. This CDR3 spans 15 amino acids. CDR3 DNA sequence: TGTGCCAGCAGCTTCGTGGGGCTTGTGGAAGAGACCCAGTACTTC. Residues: CASSFVGLVEETQYF.

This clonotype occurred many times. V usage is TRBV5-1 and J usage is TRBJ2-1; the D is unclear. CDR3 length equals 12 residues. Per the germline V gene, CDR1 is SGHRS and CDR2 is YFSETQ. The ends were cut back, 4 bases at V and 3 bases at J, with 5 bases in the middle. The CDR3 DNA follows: TGCGCCAGCAGCCCCAACTACAATGAGCAGTTCTTC. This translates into CASSPNYNEQFF.

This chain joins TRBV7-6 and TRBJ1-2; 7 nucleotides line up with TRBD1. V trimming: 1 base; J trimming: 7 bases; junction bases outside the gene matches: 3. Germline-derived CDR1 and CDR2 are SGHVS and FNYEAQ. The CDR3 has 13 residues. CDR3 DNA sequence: TGTGCCAGCAGCTTAGGCACAGGGGCTGGCTACACCTTC. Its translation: CASSLGTGAGYTF.

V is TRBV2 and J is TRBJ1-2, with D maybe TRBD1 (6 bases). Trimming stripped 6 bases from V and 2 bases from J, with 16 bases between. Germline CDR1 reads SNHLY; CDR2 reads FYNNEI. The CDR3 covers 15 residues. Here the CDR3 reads CASRKNREGNYGYTF. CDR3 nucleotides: TGTGCCAGCAGGAAGAACAGGGAAGGAAACTATGGCTACACCTTC. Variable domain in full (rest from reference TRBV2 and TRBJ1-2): EPEVTQTPSHQVTQMGQEVILRCVPISNHLYFYWYRQILGQKVEFLVSFYNNEISEKSEIFDDQFSVERPDGSNFTLKIRSTKLEDSAMYFCASRKNREGNYGYTFGSGTRLTVV.

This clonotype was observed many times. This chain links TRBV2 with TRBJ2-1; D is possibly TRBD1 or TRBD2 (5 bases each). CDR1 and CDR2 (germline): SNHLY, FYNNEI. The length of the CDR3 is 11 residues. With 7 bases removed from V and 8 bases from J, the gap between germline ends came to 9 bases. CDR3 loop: CASNVGDEQFF. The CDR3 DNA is TGTGCCAGCAACGTGGGGGATGAGCAGTTCTTC.

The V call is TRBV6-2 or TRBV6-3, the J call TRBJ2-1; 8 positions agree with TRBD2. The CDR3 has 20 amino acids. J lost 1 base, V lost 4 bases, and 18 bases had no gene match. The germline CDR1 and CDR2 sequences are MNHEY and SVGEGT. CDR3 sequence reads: CASSSRRGSGGLGSYNEQFF. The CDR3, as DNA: TGTGCCAGCAGTTCCCGCCGGGGAAGCGGGGGCCTTGGGTCCTACAATGAGCAGTTCTTC.